This T cell receptor (beta chain) was sequenced in a study of stem cell transplantation in POMP-related autoinflammatory disease. The wider study: Impaired MHC class I-dependent CD8+ differentiation was hypothesized from defective thymoproteasomes. Pre-transplant patients had naive-skewed CD4+ T cells and few CD8+ T cells. Neutrophil and platelet engraftment from the graft donor was 100% through one year after transplant.

CDR1 is MRHNA, CDR2 SNTAGT, per germline. Trimming left V 3 bases short and J 10 bases short, with 12 bases between. CDR3 length equals 12 residues. Comment on this clone: Its target is not known.

This table comes from immunoSEQ multiplex PCR, and its TCRdb copy is limited to in-frame clones, with some not included. The table includes 68,000 or so clones, approximately 91% detected once. Study-wide points: A trend toward lower repertoire diversity and greater clonality appeared in every analyzed T-cell subset of PRAID patients.

The sequences come from CD4+ T cells from PBMCs, collected after stem cell transplantation. This clonotype originated in a human patient with POMP-related autoinflammation and immune dysregulation (PRAID). Some T cells may arise from the graft donor. The rearrangement links TRBV6-4 to TRBJ1-1; D gene ambiguous. The CDR3 loop reads CASSDGRVGAFF. The CDR3, as DNA: TGTGCCAGCAGTGATGGGCGTGTAGGAGCTTTCTTT.